The 20 T cell receptor beta chains below were found in one sample sequenced in a study of shared clonotypes between healthy human individuals. The repertoire was sequenced with immunoSEQ multiplex PCR; TCRdb's copy has only in-frame clones and lacks some. The sample holds around 2.1 million clones, almost 96% seen once. Sequencing used naive CD4+ T cells sorted from blood. Subset described: CD45RA+ positively selected. The receptors were gathered from a man aged 18 to 29 in good health.

The gene calls are TRBV19 and TRBJ2-5; 8 nucleotides line up with TRBD1. Germline V CDR1 and CDR2: LNHDA, SQIVND (reference sequence). V shed 4 bases, J shed 4 bases, and the junction held 11 bases outside the gene matches. There are 16 residues in the CDR3. Here the CDR3 reads CASSTGQAPGPETQYF. CDR3 nucleotide sequence: TGTGCCAGTAGTACGGGACAGGCGCCCGGGCCAGAGACCCAGTACTTC. The full variable domain, with the rest looked up from reference TRBV19 and TRBJ2-5, is DGGITQSPKYLFRKEGQNVTLSCEQNLNHDAMYWYRQDPGQGLRLIYYSQIVNDFQKGDIAEGYSVSREKKESFPLTVTSAQKNPTAFYLCASSTGQAPGPETQYFGPGTRLLVL.

The V call is TRBV9, the J call TRBJ2-2, with D possibly TRBD2 on 5 matching bases. V lost 0 bases to trimming and J lost 5 bases, with 11 bases between them. In germline, CDR1 is SGDLS, CDR2 YYNGEE. The length of the CDR3 is 15 residues. The CDR3 nucleotides are TGTGCCAGCAGCGTAGATCGACTACCGACCGGGGAGCTGTTTTTT. This encodes CASSVDRLPTGELFF.

The chain is built from TRBV5-1 and TRBJ2-1; D is tentatively TRBD1 or TRBD2 (5 bases each). Trimming pared 0 bases from V and 9 bases from J, leaving 22 bases between. The germline CDR1 and CDR2 sequences are SGHRS and YFSETQ. This CDR3 has 17 residues. The CDR3 coding sequence is TGCGCCAGCAGCTTGGCCGCCACTAGGAGGTATGGGGGTGAGCAGTTCTTC. This translates into CASSLAATRRYGGEQFF. Drawing the rest from reference TRBV5-1 and TRBJ2-1, the complete variable domain is KAGVTQTPRYLIKTRGQQVTLSCSPISGHRSVSWYQQTPGQGLQFLFEYFSETQRNKGNFPGRFSGRQFSNSRSEMNVSTLELGDSALYLCASSLAATRRYGGEQFFGPGTRLTVL.

The chain uses TRBV5-5 and TRBJ1-4; TRBD1 matches 7 bases. Per germline, CDR1 SGHKS and CDR2 YYEKEE (reference sequence). CDR3 length: 14 amino acids. J was trimmed by 8 bases and V by 4 bases; bases with no gene match: 8. CDR3 loop: CASSVGQAREKLFF. The CDR3, as DNA: TGTGCCAGCAGCGTCGGACAGGCCCGGGAAAAACTGTTTTTT.

The V call is TRBV9, the J call TRBJ1-1, with 8 nucleotides matching TRBD1. J was trimmed by 0 bases and V by 2 bases; bases with no gene match: 3. This CDR3 has 15 amino acids. Germline CDR1 is SGDLS and CDR2 is YYNGEE. CDR3 sequence reads: CASSVRTGMNTEAFF. CDR3 sequence (DNA): TGTGCCAGCAGCGTCCGGACAGGGATGAACACTGAAGCTTTCTTT. The variable domain in full, completed from reference TRBV9 and TRBJ1-1, reads DSGVTQTPKHLITATGQRVTLRCSPRSGDLSVYWYQQSLDQGLQFLIQYYNGEERAKGNILERFSAQQFPDLHSELNLSSLELGDSALYFCASSVRTGMNTEAFFGQGTRLTVV.

In the case of this clone: The sample holds other DNA sequences that translate to the same CDR3. The genes are TRBV7-8 and TRBJ1-4, with 11 bases that match TRBD1. Trimming took 5 bases from V and 7 from J; bases not matched to a gene: 3. The CDR3 is made up of 14 amino acids. Per germline, CDR1 SGHVS and CDR2 FQNEAQ. The CDR3, as DNA: TGTGCCAGCAGCCCTGGGACAGGGGGTGAAAAACTGTTTTTT. This sequence encodes CASSPGTGGEKLFF.

The chain has TRBV6-5 and TRBJ2-7; TRBD1 matches 9 bases. Trimming at V came to 6 bases and at J to 0 bases, leaving 6 bases not matched to a gene. Germline lookup yields CDR1 MNHEY and CDR2 SVGAGI. The CDR3 sequence is 15 residues long. CDR3 amino acids: CASRLGQGSSYEQYF. CDR3 nucleotide sequence: TGTGCCAGCAGGCTCGGACAGGGGAGCTCCTACGAGCAGTACTTC.

The genes are TRBV5-1 and TRBJ2-7; a possible D gene is TRBD2 (6 bases). The CDR3 runs 15 residues. Germline CDR1 and CDR2: SGHRS and YFSETQ. Trimming removed 0 bases from V and 6 bases from J, with 16 bases in between. CDR3 amino acids: CASSLEASSVGEQYF. The CDR3 coding sequence is TGCGCCAGCAGCTTGGAAGCGTCTAGCGTAGGCGAGCAGTACTTC.

The table lists this clone with a count of one. The rearrangement joins TRBV5-1 to TRBJ2-1; 16 nucleotides agree with TRBD2. V lost 4 bases to trimming and J lost 7 bases; unmatched junction nucleotides: 2. Germline V lookup: CDR1 SGHRS, CDR2 YFSETQ. The CDR3 length is 15 residues. In nucleotides, the CDR3 is TGCGCCAGCAGCGGGACTAGCGGGAGGGGGAATGAGCAGTTCTTC. Protein: CASSGTSGRGNEQFF.

The V and J genes are TRBV5-4 and TRBJ2-7; TRBD2 agrees at 14 bases. The J segment lost 10 bases and the V segment lost 2 bases, leaving 5 bases of the junction unmatched. In germline, CDR1 is SGHNT, CDR2 YYREEE (reference sequence). CDR3 size: 14 residues. The CDR3 is CASSFTGLAGDQYF. Here the CDR3 DNA reads TGTGCCAGCAGCTTCACGGGACTAGCGGGAGATCAGTACTTC.

The rearrangement uses TRBV4-1 and TRBJ2-7, with D maybe TRBD1 (5 bases). Deletions cut 2 bases from V and 4 bases from J, with 15 bases between. The germline V gene has CDR1 MGHRA and CDR2 YSYEKL. This CDR3 contains 15 residues. The CDR3 DNA is TGCGCCAGCAGCCAACAAATAAGGGGTCGGTACGAGCAGTACTTC. Amino acids: CASSQQIRGRYEQYF.

This rearrangement joins TRBV6-5 to TRBJ2-7; D remains ambiguous. Trimming pared 7 bases from V and 0 bases from J, leaving 16 bases between. CDR3 length: 15 residues. The germline CDR1 and CDR2 sequences are MNHEY and SVGAGI. CDR3 amino acids: CASTNSLLSSYEQYF. In nucleotides, the CDR3 is TGTGCCAGCACAAACTCCCTTCTGTCCTCCTACGAGCAGTACTTC.

This clone was counted a single time. The rearrangement links TRBV19 to TRBJ1-1; D call uncertain. Germline CDR1 LNHDA, CDR2 SQIVND (reference sequence). The ends were cut back, 5 bases at V and 0 bases at J, with 13 bases in the middle. The CDR3 sequence is 15 residues long. The CDR3 coding sequence is TGTGCCAGTAGTCCGGTCCCTCTGATGAACACTGAAGCTTTCTTT. Encoded protein: CASSPVPLMNTEAFF.

The genes are TRBV5-1 and TRBJ1-3; possible D gene TRBD1, 6 bases. The V end lost 0 bases, the J end lost 6 bases, and 10 bases lay between the germline ends. CDR3 length equals 14 residues. Germline CDR1 is SGHRS and CDR2 is YFSETQ. Here the CDR3 reads CASSLVGAENTIYF. In DNA, the CDR3 is TGCGCCAGCAGCTTGGTGGGGGCGGAAAACACCATATATTTT. Full variable domain (outside the CDR3, taken from reference TRBV5-1 and TRBJ1-3): KAGVTQTPRYLIKTRGQQVTLSCSPISGHRSVSWYQQTPGQGLQFLFEYFSETQRNKGNFPGRFSGRQFSNSRSEMNVSTLELGDSALYLCASSLVGAENTIYFGEGSWLTVV.

The chain is built from TRBV19 and TRBJ1-4; a possible D gene is TRBD1 (6 bases). V shed 6 bases and J shed 0 bases, with 14 bases lying between them. This CDR3 has 16 residues. The germline gives CDR1 LNHDA, CDR2 SQIVND (reference sequence). This CDR3 reads CASRPGQLATNEKLFF. The CDR3 DNA is TGTGCCAGTAGACCGGGACAACTCGCAACTAATGAAAAACTGTTTTTT.

The rearrangement links TRBV19 to TRBJ1-5; D gene ambiguous. Germline V lookup: CDR1 LNHDA, CDR2 SQIVND (reference sequence). There are 16 residues in the CDR3. V gave up 3 bases and J gave up 4 bases, with 16 bases separating them. CDR3 loop: CASSMSSGRRNQPQHF. CDR3 sequence (DNA): TGTGCCAGTAGTATGTCGTCGGGTAGGCGTAATCAGCCCCAGCATTTT. The variable domain in full, completed from reference TRBV19 and TRBJ1-5, reads DGGITQSPKYLFRKEGQNVTLSCEQNLNHDAMYWYRQDPGQGLRLIYYSQIVNDFQKGDIAEGYSVSREKKESFPLTVTSAQKNPTAFYLCASSMSSGRRNQPQHFGDGTRLSIL.

About this clone itself: The sample has other DNA sequences that encode this CDR3 too. V is TRBV5-1 and J is TRBJ1-1; no clear D gene. There are 13 residues in the CDR3. CDR1 is SGHRS and CDR2 is YFSETQ in the germline V gene. Trimming took 0 bases from V and 4 from J, leaving 7 bases between them. CDR3 DNA: TGCGCCAGCAGCTTGGCTTCAGCCACTGAAGCTTTCTTT. It is translated as CASSLASATEAFF.

J is TRBJ2-1 and V is TRBV5-1; 10 bases match TRBD2. The CDR3 extends over 17 amino acids. CDR1 is SGHRS, CDR2 YFSETQ, per germline. The junction had 9 bases not matched to a gene; V was cut back by 2 bases and J by 4 bases. The CDR3 loop is CASSFYRTSGRYNEQFF. In DNA form, the CDR3 reads TGCGCCAGCAGCTTCTACAGGACTAGCGGTAGATACAATGAGCAGTTCTTC.

The gene calls are TRBV28 and TRBJ1-2; 9 positions agree with TRBD1. Germline V CDR1 and CDR2: MDHEN, SYDVKM. With 8 bases clipped from V and 3 bases from J, the junction kept 10 bases outside the gene matches. This CDR3 has 15 amino acids. The CDR3 region is CASGSTGGADYGYTF. CDR3 sequence (DNA): TGTGCCAGCGGGTCTACAGGGGGCGCTGACTATGGCTACACCTTC.

The V and J genes are TRBV30 and TRBJ1-3; D is ambiguous. Looked up from germline, CDR1 is GTSNPN and CDR2 is SVGIG (reference sequence). This CDR3 has 16 residues. Trimming removed 1 base at V and 4 bases at J, with 17 bases between. CDR3 protein: CAWSGGLLGGGNTIYF. CDR3 bases: TGTGCCTGGAGTGGAGGTCTGCTGGGCGGGGGAAACACCATATATTTT.